This is a list of T cell receptor beta chains from one sample in a study of a mutant IDH1 vaccine in newly diagnosed glioma. These TCRs' antigens remain unknown. Sequencing was performed with immunoSEQ multiplex PCR; in TCRdb, only in-frame clones are kept and a portion is missing. The repertoire holds nearly 50,000 clones, with approximately 84% as singletons. Sequenced material: PBMCs, taken from a glioma patient whose treatment included an IDH1 peptide vaccine. These receptors originate from a woman between 25 and 40 years old with glioma. Some clones in this sample may be carry-over from other donors' samples. Each CDR3 is given with its conserved first and last residue. D genes are given only for firm matches. Size tells how often a clone was seen (once, few, many) or the class of an expanded clone, and some rows leave it out.

V: TRBV4-2; J: TRBJ1-4; size: few; length: 16; D: NA; DNA: TGTGCCAGCAGCCAACTTTCTGGGGAGAGGACCGAAAAACTGTTTTTT; CDR3: CASSQLSGERTEKLFF
V: TRBV5-6; J: TRBJ1-1; size: once; length: 13; D: TRBD1; DNA: TGTGCCAGCAGCTCGGACAGGGTGGTTGAAGCTTTCTTT; CDR3: CASSSDRVVEAFF
V: TRBV7-9; J: TRBJ2-7; size: NA; length: 17; D: TRBD2; DNA: TGTGCCAGCAGCTTAGGGGGGTTGCGGGAGGGCCGGGACGAGCAGTACTTC; CDR3: CASSLGGLREGRDEQYF
V: TRBV4-2; J: TRBJ2-5; size: NA; length: 15; D: TRBD2; DNA: TGTGCCAGCAGCCAAGGGGGAGCGGGAGGGGAGACCCAGTACTTC; CDR3: CASSQGGAGGETQYF
V: TRBV6-6; J: TRBJ2-3; size: NA; length: 13; D: NA; DNA: TGTGCCAGCGACACTGGGCAGGGAGATACGCAGTATTTT; CDR3: CASDTGQGDTQYF
V: TRBV9; J: TRBJ2-2; size: NA; length: 15; D: TRBD1; DNA: TGTGCCAGCAGCCCACAGGGGGCGAACACCGGGGAGCTGTTTTTT; CDR3: CASSPQGANTGELFF
V: TRBV4-1; J: TRBJ2-5; size: NA; length: 15; D: NA; DNA: TGCGCCAGCAGCCAAGACCGGGATAGCGGAGAGACCCAGTACTTC; CDR3: CASSQDRDSGETQYF
V: TRBV7-8; J: TRBJ2-7; size: NA; length: 15; D: NA; DNA: TGTGCCAGCAGCATAACCACCGGGACACACTACGAGCAGTACTTC; CDR3: CASSITTGTHYEQYF
V: TRBV14; J: TRBJ2-1; size: NA; length: 14; D: NA; DNA: TGTGCGACCTCTCCCCCCGGGCCCTACAATGAGCAGTTCTTC; CDR3: CATSPPGPYNEQFF
V: TRBV28; J: TRBJ1-4; size: NA; length: 15; D: NA; DNA: TGTGCCAGCAGTTTACGAGGGGTCCCTCGAGAAAAACTGTTTTTT; CDR3: CASSLRGVPREKLFF
V: TRBV6-4; J: TRBJ2-7; size: NA; length: 17; D: TRBD1; DNA: TGTGCCAGCAGTGACTCGAGGGGTCAGGACAGGGACGACGAGCAGTACTTC; CDR3: CASSDSRGQDRDDEQYF
V: TRBV19; J: TRBJ1-4; size: NA; length: 15; D: NA; DNA: TGTGCCAGCAACGGGGGGCCCGCAACTAATGAAAAACTGTTTTTT; CDR3: CASNGGPATNEKLFF
V: TRBV5-6; J: TRBJ1-2; size: few; length: 15; D: NA; DNA: TGTGCCAGCAGCTTGGTGGTGCAGGCTTACTATGGCTACACCTTC; CDR3: CASSLVVQAYYGYTF
V: TRBV4-1; J: TRBJ2-2; size: NA; length: 15; D: NA; DNA: TGCGCCAGCAGCCAATACTCAGTCGGGGCCGGGGAGCTGTTTTTT; CDR3: CASSQYSVGAGELFF
V: TRBV28; J: TRBJ1-1; size: few; length: 12; D: NA; DNA: TGTGCCAGCATAAGGCCGAACACTGAAGCTTTCTTT; CDR3: CASIRPNTEAFF
V: TRBV6-5; J: TRBJ1-1; size: NA; length: 14; D: NA; DNA: TGTGCCAGCAGTTTGTCGGGGGGGCACACTGAAGCTTTCTTT; CDR3: CASSLSGGHTEAFF
V: TRBV21-1; J: TRBJ2-3; size: NA; length: 11; D: NA; DNA: TGTGCCAGCAGCACCACAGATACGCAGTATTTT; CDR3: CASSTTDTQYF
V: TRBV21-1; J: TRBJ1-5; size: NA; length: 18; D: NA; DNA: TGTGCCAGCAGCTCCAGCACAGGGTACCCGATGAGCAATCAGCCCCAGCATTTT; CDR3: CASSSSTGYPMSNQPQHF
V: TRBV30; J: TRBJ2-1; size: NA; length: 19; D: TRBD1; DNA: TGTGCCTGGAGTGTACGGGACAGGGGACTTCTAAGCTCCTACAATGAGCAGTTCTTC; CDR3: CAWSVRDRGLLSSYNEQFF
V: TRBV10-2; J: TRBJ2-7; size: NA; length: 16; D: TRBD1; DNA: TGCGCCAGCAGTGAGCTTGGGACAGGGGCTCCCTACGAGCAGTACTTC; CDR3: CASSELGTGAPYEQYF
V: TRBV13; J: TRBJ2-5; size: NA; length: 15; D: NA; DNA: TGTGCCAGCAGACTACAGGGTAAAGTAGGCGAGACCCAGTACTTC; CDR3: CASRLQGKVGETQYF
V: TRBV10-3; J: TRBJ2-5; size: once; length: 11; D: NA; DNA: TGTGCCTCAGGGAGCCGGGAGACCCAGTACTTC; CDR3: CASGSRETQYF
V: TRBV5-4; J: TRBJ2-7; size: NA; length: 15; D: TRBD1; DNA: TGTGCCAGCAGCCCCGGGACAGGGGGCTTCTACGAGCAGTACTTC; CDR3: CASSPGTGGFYEQYF
V: TRBV4-2; J: TRBJ2-2; size: NA; length: 17; D: NA; DNA: TGTGCCAGCAGCCAAGAAACCGCTAGCGTGAACACCGGGGAGCTGTTTTTT; CDR3: CASSQETASVNTGELFF
V: TRBV5-4; J: TRBJ2-4; size: NA; length: 12; D: TRBD1; DNA: TGTGCCAGCAGCTGGGACCGGGACAGCCGCGTCTTC; CDR3: CASSWDRDSRVF
V: TRBV19; J: TRBJ2-7; size: NA; length: 10; D: NA; DNA: TGTGCCAGGACCCCCGGTGAGCAGTACTTC; CDR3: CARTPGEQYF
V: TRBV7-9; J: TRBJ2-1; size: NA; length: 15; D: TRBD2; DNA: TGTGCCAGCAGCTTAGGGCGGGAGCCCTGGAATGAGCAGTTCTTC; CDR3: CASSLGREPWNEQFF
V: TRBV4-1; J: TRBJ1-1; size: NA; length: 12; D: NA; DNA: TGCGCCAGCAGCCAGGGGGCCCCTGAAGCTTTCTTT; CDR3: CASSQGAPEAFF
V: TRBV6-6; J: TRBJ2-7; size: NA; length: 12; D: NA; DNA: TGTGCCAGCAGTTACGGGTTGGGCGAGCAGTACTTC; CDR3: CASSYGLGEQYF
V: TRBV7-9; J: TRBJ2-3; size: NA; length: 15; D: NA; DNA: TGTGCCAGCAGCTACCTCCCGGGGGACACAGATACGCAGTATTTT; CDR3: CASSYLPGDTDTQYF
V: TRBV14; J: TRBJ2-5; size: NA; length: 18; D: TRBD2; DNA: TGTGCCAGCAGCCAAGAGAGCGGACTAGCGGGAGGGGAAGAGACCCAGTACTTC; CDR3: CASSQESGLAGGEETQYF
V: TRBV9; J: TRBJ1-5; size: NA; length: 15; D: NA; DNA: TGTGCCAGCAGCGTAGGACAGTGGGACAATCAGCCCCAGCATTTT; CDR3: CASSVGQWDNQPQHF
V: TRBV4-1; J: TRBJ2-7; size: NA; length: 15; D: NA; DNA: TGCGCCAGCAGCCAAGATATAGGGAACTCCTACGAGCAGTACTTC; CDR3: CASSQDIGNSYEQYF
V: TRBV29-1; J: TRBJ1-2; size: NA; length: 13; D: TRBD1; DNA: TGCAGCGTTTCGGACAGGGGGCTGAATGGCTACACCTTC; CDR3: CSVSDRGLNGYTF
V: TRBV6-5; J: TRBJ2-2; size: NA; length: 16; D: NA; DNA: TGTGCCAGCAGTTACTTCGGGACGGCGAACACCGGGGAGCTGTTTTTT; CDR3: CASSYFGTANTGELFF